Listed here are 21 T cell receptor beta chains from one sample, sequenced in a study of cytomegalovirus exposure and HLA in healthy donors. Primers for the PCR totalled 60 Vbeta and 13 Jbeta. Method: immunoSEQ multiplex PCR; TCRdb's copy keeps in-frame clones and lacks some. This sample's clone table lists roughly 120,000 clones. Sequenced: PBMCs. The receptor source for this set is a man between 18 and 35 years old in good health and CMV-seronegative.

CDR3 region: CASRRTVTPKNIQYF. In DNA form, the CDR3 reads TGCGCCAGCAGACGGACAGTTACTCCCAAAAACATTCAGTACTTC. This sequence joins TRBV5-1 and TRBJ2-4; tentative D call: TRBD1 (6 bases). CDR3 length: 15 residues. Per germline, CDR1 SGHRS and CDR2 YFSETQ. Trimming took 5 bases from V and 2 from J, leaving 14 bases between them.

This chain joins TRBV29-1 and TRBJ2-2; TRBD1 might be the D (5 bases). The V end was cut by 5 bases, the J end by 0 bases, with 16 bases between. This CDR3 spans 16 amino acids. Germline CDR1 is SQVTM and CDR2 is ANQGSEA. CDR3 residues: CSVRGPGVSNTGELFF. The CDR3 coding sequence is TGCAGCGTTAGGGGTCCTGGAGTTTCGAACACCGGGGAGCTGTTTTTT.

This chain connects TRBV11-3 to TRBJ2-1; D is possibly TRBD2 (5 bases). Trimming cost V 5 bases and J 10 bases, with 12 bases left between them. The CDR3 totals 12 residues. The germline gives CDR1 SGHNT, CDR2 YENEEA. The CDR3 sequence is CASSRSSVEQFF. The CDR3 DNA is TGTGCCAGCAGCCGCAGTAGCGTGGAGCAGTTCTTC.

In DNA form, the CDR3 reads TGTGCCACCAGCAGAGGCCCCCGGGACAGGGGAACCTACGAGCAGTACTTC. It yields the protein CATSRGPRDRGTYEQYF. This chain uses TRBV15 with TRBJ2-7, with 10 bases fitting TRBD1. CDR3 length equals 17 residues. With 1 base clipped from V and 2 bases from J, the junction kept 8 bases outside the gene matches. Germline V gene sequence: CDR1 LNHNV, CDR2 YYDKDF (reference sequence).

For the CDR3, the DNA is TGTGCCAGCAGCCAATTGGACATCATGAACACTGAAGCTTTCTTT. Amino acids: CASSQLDIMNTEAFF. The chain employs TRBV16 and TRBJ1-1, with TRBD1 as a possible D gene (5 bases). The CDR3 totals 15 residues. Looked up from germline, CDR1 is KGHSY and CDR2 is FQNENV. Trimming pared 1 base from V and 0 bases from J, leaving 9 bases between.

This chain uses TRBV27 with TRBJ2-1, with 12 bases lining up with TRBD2. From germline, CDR1 is MNHEY and CDR2 SMNVEV (reference sequence). J was trimmed by 4 bases and V by 6 bases; bases with no gene match: 10. The CDR3 runs to 17 residues. The CDR3 sequence is CASRLTRTSGKYNEQFF. The CDR3 nucleotides are TGTGCCAGCAGACTGACTCGGACTAGCGGGAAATACAATGAGCAGTTCTTC.

The V and J genes are TRBV6-1 and TRBJ2-7, with TRBD2 matching 10 bases. J gave up 2 bases and V 0 bases, and 7 bases lay outside the gene matches. Looked up from germline, CDR1 is MNHNS and CDR2 is SASEGT. The CDR3 extends over 17 amino acids. As DNA, the CDR3 is TGTGCCAGCAGTGAAGCCCTAGCGGGGGCCTATACCTACGAGCAGTACTTC. Its protein is CASSEALAGAYTYEQYF.

The rearrangement links TRBV19 to TRBJ2-5, with 9 bases identical to TRBD2. Germline V gene lookup returns CDR1 LNHDA and CDR2 SQIVND (reference sequence). The CDR3 totals 17 residues. J was trimmed by 2 bases and V by 6 bases; bases with no gene match: 13. The CDR3 spells CASSGQREAGAQETQYF. CDR3 bases: TGTGCCAGTAGCGGCCAGCGGGAGGCGGGAGCTCAAGAGACCCAGTACTTC.

This rearrangement joins TRBV5-1 to TRBJ2-5, with D possibly TRBD1 on 5 matching bases. The V gene's germline CDR1 is SGHRS and CDR2 YFSETQ. V dropped 1 base and J dropped 0 bases, with 13 bases sitting between them. The CDR3 totals 16 residues. The CDR3 protein is CASSLRTSKYQETQYF. As DNA, the CDR3 is TGCGCCAGCAGCTTGAGGACAAGCAAGTACCAAGAGACCCAGTACTTC.

The chain couples TRBV27 to TRBJ2-7, with D uncertain. CDR3 length: 13 residues. V lost 0 bases, J lost 6 bases, and 9 bases lay in between. In germline, CDR1 is MNHEY, CDR2 SMNVEV (reference sequence). CDR3 coding DNA: TGTGCCAGCAGTTTATCTGCGGTCCGCGAGCAGTACTTC. As protein: CASSLSAVREQYF.

The chain combines TRBV13 with TRBJ1-2, with D possibly matching TRBD1 (5 bases). Looked up from germline, CDR1 is PRHDT and CDR2 is FYEKMQ (reference sequence). With 5 bases removed from V and 6 bases from J, the gap between germline ends came to 16 bases. This CDR3 is 14 amino acids long. The chain's CDR3 is CASSVSLGGNGYTF. Written as DNA, the CDR3 is TGTGCCAGCAGCGTCTCATTGGGGGGTAATGGCTACACCTTC. Variable domain in full (rest from reference TRBV13 and TRBJ1-2): AAGVIQSPRHLIKEKRETATLKCYPIPRHDTVYWYQQGPGQDPQFLISFYEKMQSDKGSIPDRFSAQQFSDYHSELNMSSLELGDSALYFCASSVSLGGNGYTFGSGTRLTVV.

The gene calls are TRBV7-9 and TRBJ1-2; weak D call: TRBD1 (6 bases). Germline assignment: CDR1 SEHNR and CDR2 FQNEAQ (reference sequence). This CDR3 contains 16 residues. Trimming pared 5 bases from V and 8 bases from J, leaving 24 bases between. The CDR3 is CASSRGAGAMKEGYTF. The CDR3 nucleotides read TGTGCCAGCAGCCGAGGGGCGGGGGCCATGAAAGAGGGCTACACCTTC. Variable domain in full (rest from reference TRBV7-9 and TRBJ1-2): DTGVSQNPRHKITKRGQNVTFRCDPISEHNRLYWYRQTLGQGPEFLTYFQNEAQLEKSRLLSDRFSAERPKGSFSTLEIQRTEQGDSAMYLCASSRGAGAMKEGYTFGSGTRLTVV.

The chain is built from TRBV4-1 and TRBJ1-5; D is ambiguous. Germline CDR1 MGHRA, CDR2 YSYEKL. V lost 1 base and J lost 4, with 5 bases in between. The CDR3 loop spans 13 amino acids. Here the CDR3 DNA reads TGCGCCAGCAGCCAAGTCGGGAATCAGCCCCAGCATTTT. Amino acid sequence: CASSQVGNQPQHF.

V and J are TRBV6-1 and TRBJ1-2; D is unclear. The germline gives CDR1 MNHNS, CDR2 SASEGT. This CDR3 contains 12 residues. V was pared by 8 bases and J by 1 base, with 8 bases between. Here the CDR3 reads CASQSNNYGYTF. DNA for the CDR3: TGTGCCAGCCAATCCAATAACTATGGCTACACCTTC.

This chain links TRBV19 with TRBJ1-3; no clear D. In germline, CDR1 is LNHDA, CDR2 SQIVND (reference sequence). The CDR3 contains 15 residues. Trimming pared 4 bases from V and 2 bases from J, leaving 12 bases between. As DNA, the CDR3 is TGTGCCAGTAGTACGACCGGGAGGACTGGAAACACCATATATTTT. The encoded protein is CASSTTGRTGNTIYF.

The rearrangement uses TRBV4-2 and TRBJ2-7; TRBD1 matches 8 bases. This CDR3 is 16 amino acids long. The V gene's germline CDR1 is LGHNA and CDR2 YNFKEQ. V was pared by 0 bases and J by 4 bases, with 8 bases of the junction left unmatched. CDR3 protein: CASSQDTGDRGYEQYF. The CDR3 nucleotides read TGTGCCAGCAGCCAAGATACGGGAGACAGGGGATACGAGCAGTACTTC.

The chain combines TRBV30 with TRBJ2-2; 7 bases map to TRBD1. Trimming at V came to 4 bases and at J to 0 bases, leaving 8 bases not matched to a gene. The CDR3 has 16 residues. The germline V gene encodes CDR1 GTSNPN and CDR2 SVGIG (reference sequence). CDR3 DNA sequence: TGTGCCTGGACCTTTACAGGGGACCCGAACACCGGGGAGCTGTTTTTT. Its translation: CAWTFTGDPNTGELFF.

The chain's CDR3 is CAGGGSLNTGELFF. CDR3 coding DNA: TGTGCCGGTGGGGGCAGCTTGAACACCGGGGAGCTGTTTTTT. The chain joins TRBV30 to TRBJ2-2; D may be TRBD1 (6 bases). Trimming shortened V by 8 bases and J by 1 base, and 14 bases separated the two germline ends. The CDR3 runs to 14 residues. The germline CDR1 and CDR2 sequences are GTSNPN and SVGIG (reference sequence).

The chain joins TRBV5-4 to TRBJ2-5, with D maybe TRBD2 (5 bases). The V end was cut by 0 bases, the J end by 1 base, with 13 bases between. The CDR3 consists of 16 residues. Germline values: CDR1 SGHNT, CDR2 YYREEE (reference sequence). The CDR3 DNA sequence: TGTGCCAGCAGCTTGGAAGGAGGTTTCCGCCAAGAGACCCAGTACTTC. Its translation: CASSLEGGFRQETQYF. The full variable domain, completed using reference TRBV5-4 and TRBJ2-5, is ETGVTQSPTHLIKTRGQQVTLRCSSQSGHNTVSWYQQALGQGPQFIFQYYREEENGRGNFPPRFSGLQFPNYSSELNVNALELDDSALYLCASSLEGGFRQETQYFGPGTRLLVL.

The chain links TRBV6-5 to TRBJ2-1; D unclear. V was shortened by 7 bases and J by 0 bases, with 10 bases between the two germline ends. CDR1 is MNHEY and CDR2 is SVGAGI in the germline V gene. The CDR3 contains 14 residues. CDR3 nucleotide sequence: TGTGCCAGCACTGTGTCTAGCTCCTACAATGAGCAGTTCTTC. This translates into CASTVSSSYNEQFF.

The rearrangement joins TRBV7-9 to TRBJ1-6; TRBD1 agrees at 8 bases. The germline V gene encodes CDR1 SEHNR and CDR2 FQNEAQ (reference sequence). The CDR3 extends over 17 amino acids. The V gene end was trimmed by 4 bases and the J gene end by 5 bases; junction bases not matched to a gene: 10. For the CDR3, the DNA is TGTGCCAGCAGCTCCAGCCCACGACAGGGGAATAATTCACCCCTCCACTTT. Protein product: CASSSSPRQGNNSPLHF. The full variable domain, in which reference TRBV7-9 and TRBJ1-6 provide the parts outside the CDR3, is DTGVSQNPRHKITKRGQNVTFRCDPISEHNRLYWYRQTLGQGPEFLTYFQNEAQLEKSRLLSDRFSAERPKGSFSTLEIQRTEQGDSAMYLCASSSSPRQGNNSPLHFGNGTRLTVT.